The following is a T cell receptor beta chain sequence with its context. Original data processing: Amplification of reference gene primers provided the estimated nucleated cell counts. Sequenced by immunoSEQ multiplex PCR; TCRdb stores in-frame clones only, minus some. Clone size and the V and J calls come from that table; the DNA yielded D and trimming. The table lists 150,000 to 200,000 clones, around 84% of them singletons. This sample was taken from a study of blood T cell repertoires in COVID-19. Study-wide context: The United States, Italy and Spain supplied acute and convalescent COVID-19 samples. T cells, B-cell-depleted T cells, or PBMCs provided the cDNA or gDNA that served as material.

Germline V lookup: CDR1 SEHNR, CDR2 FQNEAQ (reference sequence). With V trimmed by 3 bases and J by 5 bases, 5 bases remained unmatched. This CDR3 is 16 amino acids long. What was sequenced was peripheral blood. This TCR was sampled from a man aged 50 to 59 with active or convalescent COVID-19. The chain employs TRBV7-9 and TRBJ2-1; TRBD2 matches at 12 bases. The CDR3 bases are TGTGCCAGCAGCTTTTGGACTAGCGGGAAAAACAATGAGCAGTTCTTC. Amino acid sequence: CASSFWTSGKNNEQFF. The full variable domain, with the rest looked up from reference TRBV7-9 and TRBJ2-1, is DTGVSQNPRHKITKRGQNVTFRCDPISEHNRLYWYRQTLGQGPEFLTYFQNEAQLEKSRLLSDRFSAERPKGSFSTLEIQRTEQGDSAMYLCASSFWTSGKNNEQFFGPGTRLTVL.